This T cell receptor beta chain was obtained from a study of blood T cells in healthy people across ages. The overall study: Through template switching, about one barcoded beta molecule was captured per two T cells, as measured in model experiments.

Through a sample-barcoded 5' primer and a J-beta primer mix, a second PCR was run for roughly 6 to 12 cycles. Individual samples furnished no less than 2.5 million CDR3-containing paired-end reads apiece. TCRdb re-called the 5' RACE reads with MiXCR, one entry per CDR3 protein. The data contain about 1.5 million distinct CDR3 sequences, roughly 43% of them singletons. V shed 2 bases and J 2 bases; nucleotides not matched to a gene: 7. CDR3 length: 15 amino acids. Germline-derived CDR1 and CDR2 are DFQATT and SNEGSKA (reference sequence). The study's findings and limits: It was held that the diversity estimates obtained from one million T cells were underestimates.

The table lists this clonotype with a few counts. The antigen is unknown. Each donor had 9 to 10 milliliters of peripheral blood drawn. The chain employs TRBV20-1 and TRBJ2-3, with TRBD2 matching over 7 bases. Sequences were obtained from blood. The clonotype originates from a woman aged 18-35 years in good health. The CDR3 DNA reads TGCAGTGCTAGACCCCCTAGCGGAGACACAGATACGCAGTATTTT. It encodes CSARPPSGDTDTQYF.